The 17 T cell receptor beta chains in this list originate from one sample, sequenced in a study of blood T cell repertoires in COVID-19. Sequencing was performed with immunoSEQ multiplex PCR; in TCRdb, only in-frame clones are kept and a portion is missing. Found here are just under 85,000 clones, about four fifths of them singletons; the top ten hold approximately 15%. Input material: peripheral blood. Receptors were obtained from a woman aged 55-69 years with acute or convalescent COVID-19.

This chain uses TRBV18 with TRBJ1-2, with D tentatively TRBD1 (5 bases). Germline CDR1 is KGHSH and CDR2 is LQKENI. The CDR3 runs to 14 residues. With 0 bases removed from V and 6 bases from J, the gap between germline ends came to 11 bases. CDR3 residues: CASSPPGQADGYTF. The CDR3 DNA reads as TGTGCCAGCTCACCACCGGGGCAGGCCGATGGCTACACCTTC.

The gene calls are TRBV28 and TRBJ1-2; 7 bases are a match to TRBD1. The trim removed 6 bases at V and 2 bases at J, leaving 3 bases unmatched. Germline V gene sequence: CDR1 MDHEN, CDR2 SYDVKM. The CDR3 sequence is 13 residues long. CDR3 in amino acids: CASSPGQNYGYTF. CDR3 nucleotides: TGTGCCAGCAGCCCGGGACAGAACTATGGCTACACCTTC.

The chain carries TRBV7-9 and TRBJ2-3, with TRBD2 matching over 11 bases. Germline-derived CDR1 and CDR2 are SEHNR and FQNEAQ (reference sequence). The CDR3 is 16 amino acids. Trimming took 4 bases from V and 3 from J; bases not matched to a gene: 6. In nucleotides, the CDR3 is TGTGCCAGCAGCTCCAGTTCTAGCGGGAGGACAGATACGCAGTATTTT. Protein sequence: CASSSSSSGRTDTQYF.

The chain links TRBV7-2 to TRBJ1-5, with 9 bases aligning to TRBD1. Per germline, CDR1 SGHTA and CDR2 FQGNSA. The CDR3 sequence is 16 residues long. V was pared by 6 bases and J by 7 bases, with 13 bases of the junction left unmatched. The CDR3 bases are TGTGCCAGCAGTGCTTGGACAGGGGTTAGCGGGCAGCCCCAGCATTTT. This codes for CASSAWTGVSGQPQHF.

V gene TRBV2 combines with J gene TRBJ2-3; TRBD2 matches 11 bases. CDR1 and CDR2 from the germline V gene are SNHLY and FYNNEI. The CDR3 runs 18 residues. Trimming took 5 bases from V and 0 from J; bases not matched to a gene: 10. CDR3 amino acids: CASSRTLLAGGSTDTQYF. In nucleotides, the CDR3 is TGTGCCAGCAGTCGAACCCTTTTAGCGGGAGGGAGCACAGATACGCAGTATTTT.

The CDR3 sequence: CASSWGQKEETQYF. The DNA of the CDR3 is TGCGCCAGCAGCTGGGGACAGAAAGAAGAGACCCAGTACTTC. The chain links TRBV5-1 to TRBJ2-5; 7 nucleotides match TRBD1. This CDR3 has 14 amino acids. CDR1 SGHRS and CDR2 YFSETQ come from the germline V gene. Trimming cost V 3 bases and J 3 bases; bases outside gene matches: 5.

This clone was picked up one time. V and J are TRBV5-1 and TRBJ2-7, with D maybe TRBD2 (6 bases). The germline V gene encodes CDR1 SGHRS and CDR2 YFSETQ. Trimming shortened V by 6 bases and J by 3 bases, and 13 bases separated the two germline ends. The CDR3 extends over 13 amino acids. DNA for the CDR3: TGCGCCAGCAACCGGGACTCCAACTACGAGCAGTACTTC. Its translation is CASNRDSNYEQYF.

The chain couples TRBV7-6 to TRBJ1-1; 8 bases are shared with TRBD1. Germline loops: CDR1 SGHVS, CDR2 FNYEAQ. Trimming removed 6 bases from V and 1 base from J; junction bases left unmatched: 16. The CDR3 consists of 18 residues. This CDR3 is CASSHPAPGGLGNTEAFF. CDR3 coding DNA: TGTGCCAGCAGTCACCCCGCCCCAGGGGGCTTAGGGAACACTGAAGCTTTCTTT.

This clone was observed a handful of times. The rearrangement links TRBV9 to TRBJ2-3; TRBD2 aligns across 13 bases. The CDR3 has 17 amino acids. The germline gives CDR1 SGDLS, CDR2 YYNGEE. The trim removed 4 bases at V and 2 bases at J, leaving 7 bases unmatched. CDR3 residues: CASSSRGLAGITDTQYF. CDR3 in DNA: TGTGCCAGCAGCTCCCGGGGACTAGCGGGGATCACAGATACGCAGTATTTT.

The chain carries TRBV19 and TRBJ1-5; TRBD1 matches at 8 bases. CDR1 is LNHDA and CDR2 is SQIVND in the germline V gene (reference sequence). There are 16 residues in the CDR3. J was trimmed by 4 bases and V by 4 bases; bases with no gene match: 9. The DNA of the CDR3 is TGTGCCAGTAGTACCGGACAGGGAATGGGGAATCAGCCCCAGCATTTT. This translates into CASSTGQGMGNQPQHF.

The genes are TRBV29-1 and TRBJ2-3; possible D gene TRBD1, 5 bases. The germline gives CDR1 SQVTM, CDR2 ANQGSEA. The CDR3 extends over 15 amino acids. V was trimmed by 3 bases and J by 0 bases, leaving 13 bases between them. Here the CDR3 DNA reads TGCAGCGTTGAGCCGGGCAGGGCTAGCACAGATACGCAGTATTTT. It codes for CSVEPGRASTDTQYF.

This clone was detected ten times or more. The chain carries TRBV5-1 and TRBJ1-2; D call uncertain. This CDR3 spans 14 amino acids. The ends were cut back, 4 bases at V and 4 bases at J, with 14 bases in the middle. Per the germline V gene, CDR1 is SGHRS and CDR2 is YFSETQ. CDR3 nucleotides: TGCGCCAGCAGCGGCGAAGAGGAGAGCTATGGCTACACCTTC. It yields the protein CASSGEEESYGYTF.

The chain is built from TRBV7-8 and TRBJ2-1; 9 bases map to TRBD1. Trimming took 1 base from V and 5 from J; bases not matched to a gene: 3. The CDR3 spans 15 residues. The germline V gene encodes CDR1 SGHVS and CDR2 FQNEAQ. The CDR3 DNA reads TGTGCCAGCAGCTTAGAACAGGGGGCCCACAATGAGCAGTTCTTC. This sequence encodes CASSLEQGAHNEQFF.

This chain connects TRBV7-2 to TRBJ2-1, with a possible D match to TRBD2 (6 bases). The germline V and J ends were trimmed by 0 bases and 6 bases, with 6 bases remaining between them. The CDR3 length is 13 residues. From germline, CDR1 is SGHTA and CDR2 FQGNSA. CDR3 sequence reads: CASSLAGGNEQFF. CDR3 coding DNA: TGTGCCAGCAGCTTAGCGGGGGGCAATGAGCAGTTCTTC.

The V call is TRBV6-5, the J call TRBJ2-1, with 11 nucleotides matching TRBD2. The V gene's germline CDR1 is MNHEY and CDR2 SVGAGI. J was trimmed by 9 bases and V by 0 bases; bases with no gene match: 7. The CDR3 has 16 residues. Here the CDR3 DNA reads TGTGCCAGCAGTTACTCCCGACTAGCGGGGAGGGTTGAGCAGTTCTTC. It encodes CASSYSRLAGRVEQFF.

The rearrangement joins TRBV27 to TRBJ1-1; TRBD1 matches 7 bases. This CDR3 has 13 residues. The germline gives CDR1 MNHEY, CDR2 SMNVEV (reference sequence). V shed 6 bases, J shed 5 bases, and the junction held 6 bases outside the gene matches. CDR3 amino acids: CASRYQGGTEAFF. The DNA of the CDR3 is TGTGCCAGCAGGTATCAGGGGGGAACTGAAGCTTTCTTT.

A single count supports this clone. The chain recombines TRBV6-1 with TRBJ1-3; 8 bases map to TRBD1. CDR1 is MNHNS and CDR2 is SASEGT in the germline V gene. This CDR3 has 18 amino acids. Trimming cost V 4 bases and J 4 bases; bases outside gene matches: 15. The DNA for the CDR3 is TGTGCCAGCAGTGCAAAGCCCGCTCAGGCAGGGGGCGGAAACACCATATATTTT. The encoded protein is CASSAKPAQAGGGNTIYF.